Following are 32 T cell receptor beta chains from one sample sequenced in a study of metastatic and nonmetastatic thyroid tumors. Using MiXCR, TCRdb re-called clones from the PCR reads. The sample lists tens of thousands of clones, roughly a fifth occurring once. No treatment had been given to any patient before thyroid surgery. The specimen sequenced was blood. These receptors all come from a female donor with papillary thyroid cancer or a benign thyroid nodule (not recorded which). Some clones in this sample may be carry-over from other donors' samples.

The V call is TRBV11-2, the J call TRBJ2-3; TRBD2 agrees at 11 bases. V lost 0 bases and J lost 2; bases outside the gene matches: 10. The CDR3 has 19 residues. The germline CDR1 and CDR2 sequences are SGHAT and FQNNGV. CDR3 in amino acids: CASSLDHSTSGSHTDTQYF. DNA for the CDR3: TGTGCCAGCAGCTTAGATCACAGCACTAGCGGGAGTCACACAGATACGCAGTATTTT.

There are many counts of this clone. At one boundary the junction diverges from the germline segment, which might be a read error. J is TRBJ1-4 and V is TRBV7-7; 7 bases align to TRBD1. The CDR3 is 14 residues long. Germline V gene lookup returns CDR1 SSHAT and CDR2 FNYEAQ (reference sequence). The CDR3: CASSPGQTNEKLFF. CDR3 nucleotides: TGTGCTAGCAGCCCGGGACAGACTAATGAAAAACTGTTTTTT.

This clone has ten or more counts. This chain uses TRBV29-1 with TRBJ1-4; D remains ambiguous. Germline CDR1 is SQVTM and CDR2 is ANQGSEA. The length of the CDR3 is 10 residues. Deletions cut 7 bases from V and 6 bases from J, with 6 bases between. Here the CDR3 reads CSARDEKLFF. CDR3 in DNA: TGCAGCGCTCGGGATGAAAAACTGTTTTTT.

This clone was observed at least ten times. The rearrangement joins TRBV7-6 to TRBJ2-7; tentatively, D is TRBD1 (5 bases). The CDR3 sequence is 15 residues long. Per germline, CDR1 SGHVS and CDR2 FNYEAQ. V lost 1 base and J lost 2, with 12 bases in between. CDR3 nucleotides: TGTGCCAGCAGCTTAGATCCAGGGTTAGCCTACGAGCAGTACTTC. Its protein product is CASSLDPGLAYEQYF.

This clone was recorded at least ten times. The chain combines TRBV11-2 with TRBJ2-2; 8 nucleotides align to TRBD2. Germline V CDR1 and CDR2: SGHAT, FQNNGV. With 2 bases clipped from V and 1 base from J, the junction kept 6 bases outside the gene matches. This CDR3 has 17 amino acids. CDR3 region: CASSLSLLAGNTGELFF. The CDR3 DNA is TGTGCCAGCAGCTTATCCCTTCTAGCGGGGAACACCGGGGAGCTGTTTTTT.

This clone came up many times. The germline gene is not matched at one end of the junction; a read error may be the cause. The genes are TRBV19 and TRBJ2-1; 10 nucleotides line up with TRBD2. The germline V gene encodes CDR1 LNHDA and CDR2 SQIVND (reference sequence). This CDR3 comprises 14 residues. The CDR3 sequence: CAIVLAGSYNGQFF. The CDR3 DNA reads TGTGCCATCGTACTAGCGGGGTCCTACAATGGGCAGTTCTTC.

This clone was seen at least ten times. The chain joins TRBV18 to TRBJ1-5, with D unclear. CDR1 KGHSH and CDR2 LQKENI come from the germline V gene. V lost 3 bases and J lost 4, with 4 bases in between. The length of the CDR3 is 12 residues. CDR3 in DNA: TGTGCCAGCTCACCCGGAAATCAGCCCCAGCATTTT. Encoded protein: CASSPGNQPQHF.

This clone was detected ten times or more. V and J are TRBV5-5 and TRBJ1-1; D might be TRBD1 (5 bases). The V end was cut by 6 bases, the J end by 1 base, with 13 bases between. The CDR3 has 14 amino acids. The V gene's germline CDR1 is SGHKS and CDR2 YYEKEE (reference sequence). The DNA for the CDR3 is TGTGCCAGCACCAGGGAGGGATGGAACACTGAAGCTTTCTTT. Its protein product is CASTREGWNTEAFF. Based on the CDR3 plus reference TRBV5-5 and TRBJ1-1, the full variable domain is DAGVTQSPTHLIKTRGQQVTLRCSPISGHKSVSWYQQVLGQGPQFIFQYYEKEERGRGNFPDRFSARQFPNYSSELNVNALLLGDSALYLCASTREGWNTEAFFGQGTRLTVV.

This clone was observed a few times. The chain has TRBV15 and TRBJ2-1, with 7 bases identical to TRBD1. CDR3 size: 13 residues. Germline trimming cut 2 bases from V and 6 bases from J; bases unmatched to any gene: 1. Germline V lookup: CDR1 LNHNV, CDR2 YYDKDF (reference sequence). CDR3 amino acids: CATSRRGLNEQFF. In nucleotides, the CDR3 is TGTGCCACCAGCAGAAGGGGGCTCAATGAGCAGTTCTTC.

This clone counts as medium-sized. The rearrangement joins TRBV6-1 to TRBJ1-2; tentatively, D is TRBD1 (5 bases). Trimming stripped 7 bases from V and 2 bases from J, with 8 bases between. The CDR3 extends over 12 amino acids. From germline, CDR1 is MNHNS and CDR2 SASEGT. The CDR3 is CASKAGNYGYTF. The CDR3, as DNA: TGTGCCAGCAAGGCAGGGAACTATGGCTACACCTTC.

V gene TRBV30 combines with J gene TRBJ2-2; D uncertain. The CDR3 spans 13 residues. V was pared by 3 bases and J by 6 bases, with 11 bases between. In germline, CDR1 is GTSNPN, CDR2 SVGIG (reference sequence). The CDR3 region has the DNA TGTGCCTGGAGCGTAACCAGCCCCGGGGAGCTGTTTTTT. It translates to CAWSVTSPGELFF.

V is TRBV18 and J is TRBJ2-7; TRBD2 aligns across 10 bases. In germline, CDR1 is KGHSH, CDR2 LQKENI. J lost 0 bases, V lost 2 bases, and 1 base had no gene match. There are 15 residues in the CDR3. CDR3 sequence reads: CASSPASGSSYEQYF. The CDR3 DNA reads as TGTGCCAGCTCACCAGCTAGCGGGAGCTCCTACGAGCAGTACTTC.

The chain joins TRBV30 to TRBJ1-2; D possibly corresponds to TRBD1 (6 bases). Germline values: CDR1 GTSNPN, CDR2 SVGIG (reference sequence). V was clipped by 8 bases and J by 8 bases, with 15 bases between them. This CDR3 has 11 amino acids. The CDR3 reads CARTRDNGYTF. The CDR3 region has the DNA TGTGCCCGCACCCGGGACAACGGCTACACCTTC.

This clone has ten or more counts. This sequence may be a read error, since a much larger clone differs from it by one base. Different DNA sequences within this sample yield the same CDR3. The chain employs TRBV19 and TRBJ1-1; no reliable D call. CDR1 LNHDA and CDR2 SQIVND come from the germline V gene (reference sequence). CDR3 size: 15 residues. In DNA form, the CDR3 reads TGTGCCAGTAGGCAAACCGGGCTTCGGAACACCGAAGCTTTCTTT. It yields the protein CASRQTGLRNTEAFF.

CDR3 in DNA: TGTGCCAGCAGTCCAACGGACATTAGCAATCAGCCCCAGCATTTT. Its translation is CASSPTDISNQPQHF. The chain couples TRBV6-1 to TRBJ1-5; possibly TRBD1 for D (5 bases). The CDR3 totals 15 residues. V lost 5 bases and J 0 bases, leaving 11 bases between the germline ends. The germline V gene has CDR1 MNHNS and CDR2 SASEGT.

The chain has TRBV28 and TRBJ1-1; tentatively, D is TRBD1 (6 bases). V was trimmed by 4 bases and J by 5 bases, leaving 17 bases between them. The CDR3 is 15 amino acids. Germline loops: CDR1 MDHEN, CDR2 SYDVKM. The CDR3 coding sequence is TGTGCCAGCAGTTCTTCCGGGGGGGCGAGAACTGAAGCTTTCTTT. It is translated as CASSSSGGARTEAFF.

Only one count was recorded for this clone. This chain connects TRBV4-1 to TRBJ2-7; 7 bases fit TRBD1. Trimming at V came to 2 bases and at J to 2 bases, leaving 6 bases not matched to a gene. This CDR3 has 15 residues. Germline CDR1 is MGHRA and CDR2 is YSYEKL. The CDR3 spells CASSQPGQVTYEQYF. CDR3 DNA sequence: TGCGCCAGCAGCCAACCCGGACAGGTAACCTACGAGCAGTACTTC.

CDR3 coding DNA: TGTGCCAGCAGCGGGACAAAATACGAGCAGTACTTC. Protein: CASSGTKYEQYF. The rearrangement uses TRBV2 and TRBJ2-7, with a possible D match to TRBD1 (6 bases). The V end was cut by 6 bases, the J end by 4 bases, with 10 bases between. CDR1 is SNHLY, CDR2 FYNNEI, per germline. The CDR3 loop spans 12 amino acids.

This clone has just a few counts. The J gene is TRBJ2-7, the V gene TRBV6-1, with D perhaps being TRBD1 or TRBD2 (5 bases each). CDR3 size: 15 residues. Germline V lookup: CDR1 MNHNS, CDR2 SASEGT. Trimming removed 1 base at V and 5 bases at J, with 15 bases between. CDR3 protein: CASSEGLQGVNEQYF. As DNA, the CDR3 is TGTGCCAGCAGTGAAGGTCTTCAGGGAGTCAACGAGCAGTACTTC.

This clone was counted between two and nine times. The J gene is TRBJ2-7, the V gene TRBV6-2 or TRBV6-3, with a possible D match to TRBD2 (6 bases). Trimming took off 4 bases at V and 1 base at J, with 8 bases between the two ends. There are 13 residues in the CDR3. Germline assignment: CDR1 MNHEY and CDR2 SVGEGT. The CDR3 region is CASSLSGSYEQYF. The CDR3 DNA reads as TGTGCCAGCAGTTTGAGCGGGTCCTACGAGCAGTACTTC.

The chain has TRBV4-1 and TRBJ1-1; D unresolved. The CDR3 sequence is 15 residues long. V was pared by 5 bases and J by 0 bases, with 13 bases between. Per germline, CDR1 MGHRA and CDR2 YSYEKL. CDR3 loop: CASSRVLNLNTEAFF. Here the CDR3 DNA reads TGCGCCAGCAGCAGGGTGCTAAACCTGAACACTGAAGCTTTCTTT.

This clone was counted at least ten times. This CDR3 is also generated by other DNA sequences in the sample. The rearrangement uses TRBV12-3 or TRBV12-4 and TRBJ1-3, with D hard to call. The CDR3 runs 15 residues. V shed 3 bases and J shed 4 bases, with 13 bases lying between them. The CDR3 is CASSFSASSGNTIYF. The CDR3, as DNA: TGTGCCAGCAGTTTCTCGGCGAGCTCGGGAAACACCATATATTTT.

The sample holds many counts of this clone. The chain carries TRBV20-1 and TRBJ2-7; no definite D call. The germline V gene encodes CDR1 DFQATT and CDR2 SNEGSKA (reference sequence). The CDR3 runs 15 residues. V was cut by 3 bases and J by 1 base, with 16 bases left in between. CDR3 protein: CSASSPHSQSYEQYF. The CDR3, as DNA: TGCAGTGCTAGTTCCCCTCATTCGCAGTCCTACGAGCAGTACTTC.

This clone has ten or more counts. The same CDR3 can be traced to other DNA sequences in this sample. The V call is TRBV6-2 or TRBV6-3, the J call TRBJ2-3; D not resolved. V lost 9 bases, J lost 0 bases, and 19 bases lay in between. The CDR3 is 16 residues long. Germline V gene lookup returns CDR1 MNHEY and CDR2 SVGEGT. CDR3 nucleotides: TGTGCCAGTAGGTCGGAAGGGTTTACTAGCACAGATACGCAGTATTTT. The encoded protein is CASRSEGFTSTDTQYF.

This chain joins TRBV9 and TRBJ2-1, with 11 bases lining up with TRBD2. The CDR3 loop spans 15 amino acids. V dropped 3 bases and J dropped 4; count of bases not matched to a gene: 3. The germline CDR1 and CDR2 sequences are SGDLS and YYNGEE. CDR3 coding DNA: TGTGCCAGCAGCGCCGCTAGCGGGGGGTACAATGAGCAGTTCTTC. It encodes CASSAASGGYNEQFF.

This clone came up many times. The chain recombines TRBV4-1 with TRBJ1-2; 10 positions agree with TRBD1. J gave up 4 bases and V 1 base, and 6 bases lay outside the gene matches. The CDR3 is 16 residues long. Germline V gene data show CDR1 as MGHRA and CDR2 as YSYEKL. CDR3 in DNA: TGCGCCAGCAGCCAAGCCCTGACAGGGGGCGGCTATGGCTACACCTTC. This gives the protein CASSQALTGGGYGYTF.

This clone was seen repeatedly, ten times or more. The rearrangement links TRBV11-3 to TRBJ2-1; 16 nucleotides line up with TRBD2. Germline values: CDR1 SGHNT, CDR2 YENEEA. The CDR3 extends over 17 amino acids. The trim removed 4 bases at V and 6 bases at J, leaving 6 bases unmatched. This CDR3 is CASSSGTSGGAINEQFF. The CDR3 DNA follows: TGTGCCAGCAGCTCAGGGACTAGCGGGGGGGCCATCAATGAGCAGTTCTTC.

Worth noting for this clone: Being one base from a much bigger clone, this may be a read error. Other DNA variants within this sample encode the same CDR3. The chain is built from TRBV11-1 and TRBJ2-6; 9 bases agree with TRBD1. The CDR3 contains 17 residues. In germline, CDR1 is SGHAT, CDR2 FQDESV (reference sequence). Trimming removed 5 bases from V and 2 bases from J; junction bases left unmatched: 7. This CDR3 reads CASSLGTGSTGANVLTF. The CDR3 nucleotides read TGTGCCAGCAGCCTAGGGACAGGGTCAACTGGGGCCAACGTCCTGACTTTC.

This clone ranks as medium-sized. The chain employs TRBV6-5 and TRBJ1-6; no clear D gene. This CDR3 has 13 amino acids. V was shortened by 2 bases and J by 10 bases, with 9 bases between the two germline ends. Germline loops: CDR1 MNHEY, CDR2 SVGAGI. CDR3 sequence: CASSYSIGSPLHF. CDR3 nucleotides: TGTGCCAGCAGTTACAGCATCGGGTCACCCCTCCACTTT.

By its share, this clone is medium-sized (0.01 to 0.1%). The CDR3 reads CASSYSGTGSYNEQFF. CDR3 nucleotide sequence: TGTGCCAGCAGTTACTCGGGGACAGGGTCCTACAATGAGCAGTTCTTC. The J gene is TRBJ2-1, the V gene TRBV6-5; 9 nucleotides line up with TRBD1. The V gene end was trimmed by 0 bases and the J gene end by 1 base; junction bases not matched to a gene: 1. The CDR3 sequence is 16 residues long. Germline assignment: CDR1 MNHEY and CDR2 SVGAGI.

The sample holds many counts of this clone. It is likely a read error, because the conserved phenylalanine at the end of the CDR3 is missing. The chain couples TRBV6-2 or TRBV6-3 to TRBJ1-1; D not certain. The CDR3 consists of 14 residues. The germline CDR1 and CDR2 sequences are MNHEY and SVGEGT. V gave up 5 bases and J gave up 0 bases, with 10 bases separating them. For the CDR3, the DNA is TGTGCCAGCAGTACCCCACAGTTGAACACTGAAGCTTTCCTT. Protein sequence: CASSTPQLNTEAFL.

This chain joins TRBV19 and TRBJ1-2; TRBD1 agrees at 7 bases. This CDR3 spans 13 amino acids. J lost 4 bases, V lost 6 bases, and 5 bases had no gene match. The germline CDR1 and CDR2 sequences are LNHDA and SQIVND (reference sequence). The CDR3, as DNA: TGTGCCAGTAGGCTCCGGGACAGCTATGGCTACACCTTC. It translates to CASRLRDSYGYTF.